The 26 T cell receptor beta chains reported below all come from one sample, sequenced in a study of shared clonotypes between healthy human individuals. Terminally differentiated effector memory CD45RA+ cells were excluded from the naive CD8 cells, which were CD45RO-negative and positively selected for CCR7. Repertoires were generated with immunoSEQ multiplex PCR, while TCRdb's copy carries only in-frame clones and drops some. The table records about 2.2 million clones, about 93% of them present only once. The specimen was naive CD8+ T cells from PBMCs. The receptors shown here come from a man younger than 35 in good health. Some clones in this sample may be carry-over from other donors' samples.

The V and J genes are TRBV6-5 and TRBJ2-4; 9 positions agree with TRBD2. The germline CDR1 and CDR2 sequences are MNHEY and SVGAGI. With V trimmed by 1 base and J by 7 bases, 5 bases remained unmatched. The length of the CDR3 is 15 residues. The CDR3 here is CASSYLAGEGNIQYF. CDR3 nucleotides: TGTGCCAGCAGTTACTTAGCGGGAGAGGGGAACATTCAGTACTTC.

The CDR3 DNA is TGTGCCAGCAGCCCGGACCTTAATGGGGAGCAGTACTTC. Its protein is CASSPDLNGEQYF. V gene TRBV28 combines with J gene TRBJ2-7; D uncertain. The CDR3 loop spans 13 amino acids. Between the trimmed V and J ends, which lost 6 bases and 7 bases, there was a span of 16 bases. Germline loops: CDR1 MDHEN, CDR2 SYDVKM.

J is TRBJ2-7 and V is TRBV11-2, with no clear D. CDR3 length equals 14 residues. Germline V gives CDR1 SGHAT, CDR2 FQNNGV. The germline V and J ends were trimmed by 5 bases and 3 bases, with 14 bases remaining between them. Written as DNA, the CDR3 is TGTGCCAGCAGCCACGGACGGCTATACTACGAGCAGTACTTC. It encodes CASSHGRLYYEQYF. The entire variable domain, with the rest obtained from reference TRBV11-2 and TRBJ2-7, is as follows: EAGVAQSPRYKIIEKRQSVAFWCNPISGHATLYWYQQILGQGPKLLIQFQNNGVVDDSQLPKDRFSAERLKGVDSTLKIQPAKLEDSAVYLCASSHGRLYYEQYFGPGTRLTVT.

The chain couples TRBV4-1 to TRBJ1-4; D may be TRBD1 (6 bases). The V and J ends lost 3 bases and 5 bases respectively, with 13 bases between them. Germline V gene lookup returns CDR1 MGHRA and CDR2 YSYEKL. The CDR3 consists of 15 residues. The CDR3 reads CASSQPGQGNEKLFF. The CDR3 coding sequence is TGCGCCAGCAGCCAGCCGGGTCAGGGGAATGAAAAACTGTTTTTT.

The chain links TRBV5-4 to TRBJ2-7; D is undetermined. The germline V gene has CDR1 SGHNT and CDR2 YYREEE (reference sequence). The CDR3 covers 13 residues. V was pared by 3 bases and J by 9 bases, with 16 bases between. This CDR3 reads CASSWKLFPLQYF. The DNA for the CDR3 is TGTGCCAGCAGCTGGAAACTTTTTCCGTTGCAGTACTTC.

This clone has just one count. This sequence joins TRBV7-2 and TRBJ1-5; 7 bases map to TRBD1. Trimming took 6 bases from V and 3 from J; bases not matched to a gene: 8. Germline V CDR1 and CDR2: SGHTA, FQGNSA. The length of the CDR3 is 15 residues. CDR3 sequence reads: CASREDGTDNQPQHF. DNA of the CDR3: TGTGCCAGCAGGGAAGACGGGACAGACAATCAGCCCCAGCATTTT. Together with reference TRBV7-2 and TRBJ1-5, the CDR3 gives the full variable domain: GAGVSQSPSNKVTEKGKDVELRCDPISGHTALYWYRQSLGQGLEFLIYFQGNSAPDKSGLPSDRFSAERTGGSVSTLTIQRTQQEDSAVYLCASREDGTDNQPQHFGDGTRLSIL.

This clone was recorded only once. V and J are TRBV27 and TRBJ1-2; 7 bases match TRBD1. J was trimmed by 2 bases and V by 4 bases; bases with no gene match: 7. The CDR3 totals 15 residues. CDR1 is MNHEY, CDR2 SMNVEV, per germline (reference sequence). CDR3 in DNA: TGTGCCAGCAGTTCACACGGGACAGAAAACTATGGCTACACCTTC. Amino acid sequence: CASSSHGTENYGYTF.

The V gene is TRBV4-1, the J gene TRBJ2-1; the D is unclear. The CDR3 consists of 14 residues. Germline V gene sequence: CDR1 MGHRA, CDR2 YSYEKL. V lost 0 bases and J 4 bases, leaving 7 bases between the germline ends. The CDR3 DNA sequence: TGCGCCAGCAGCCAAGATCTAGAGTACAATGAGCAGTTCTTC. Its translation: CASSQDLEYNEQFF.

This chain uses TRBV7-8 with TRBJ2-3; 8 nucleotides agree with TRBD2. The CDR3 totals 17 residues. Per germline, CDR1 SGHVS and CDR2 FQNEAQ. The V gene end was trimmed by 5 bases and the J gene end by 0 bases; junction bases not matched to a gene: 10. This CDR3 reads CASSQAAGLASTDTQYF. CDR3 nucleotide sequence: TGTGCCAGCAGCCAGGCCGCAGGACTAGCTAGCACAGATACGCAGTATTTT.

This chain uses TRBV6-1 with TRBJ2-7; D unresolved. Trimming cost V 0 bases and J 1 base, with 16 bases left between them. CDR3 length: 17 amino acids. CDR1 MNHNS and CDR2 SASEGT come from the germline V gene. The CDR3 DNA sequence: TGTGCCAGCAGTGAAGCCGCCTTCTCTTGGCCGTCCTACGAGCAGTACTTC. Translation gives CASSEAAFSWPSYEQYF.

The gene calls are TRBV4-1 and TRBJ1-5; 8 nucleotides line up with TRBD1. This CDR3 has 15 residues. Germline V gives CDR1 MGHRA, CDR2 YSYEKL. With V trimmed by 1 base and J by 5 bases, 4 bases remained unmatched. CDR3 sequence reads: CASSQVDRVDQPQHF. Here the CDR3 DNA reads TGCGCCAGCAGCCAAGTGGACAGGGTGGATCAGCCCCAGCATTTT.

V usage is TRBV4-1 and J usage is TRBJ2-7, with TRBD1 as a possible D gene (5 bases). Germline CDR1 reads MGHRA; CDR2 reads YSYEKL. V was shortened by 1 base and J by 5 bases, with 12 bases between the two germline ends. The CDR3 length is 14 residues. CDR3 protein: CASSQGPGWHEQYF. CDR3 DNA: TGCGCCAGCAGCCAAGGCCCAGGGTGGCACGAGCAGTACTTC.

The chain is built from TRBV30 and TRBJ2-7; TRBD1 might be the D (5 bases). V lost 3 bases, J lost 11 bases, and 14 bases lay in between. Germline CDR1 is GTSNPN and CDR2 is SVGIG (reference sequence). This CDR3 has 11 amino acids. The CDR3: CAWRSGPREYF. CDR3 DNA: TGTGCCTGGAGAAGTGGGCCCAGGGAGTACTTC.

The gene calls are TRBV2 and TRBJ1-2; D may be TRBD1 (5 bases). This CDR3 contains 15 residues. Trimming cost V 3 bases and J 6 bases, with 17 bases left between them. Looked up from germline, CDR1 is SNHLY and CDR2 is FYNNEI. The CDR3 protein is CASSESEQAVDGYTF. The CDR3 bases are TGTGCCAGCAGTGAGTCTGAACAGGCAGTTGATGGCTACACCTTC.

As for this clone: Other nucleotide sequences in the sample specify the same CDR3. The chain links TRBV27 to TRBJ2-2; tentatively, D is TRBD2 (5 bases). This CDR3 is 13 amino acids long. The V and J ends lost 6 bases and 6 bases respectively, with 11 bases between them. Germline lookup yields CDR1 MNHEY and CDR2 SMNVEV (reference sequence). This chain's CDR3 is CASSPRGPGELFF. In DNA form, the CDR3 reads TGTGCCAGCAGCCCTCGGGGTCCCGGGGAGCTGTTTTTT.

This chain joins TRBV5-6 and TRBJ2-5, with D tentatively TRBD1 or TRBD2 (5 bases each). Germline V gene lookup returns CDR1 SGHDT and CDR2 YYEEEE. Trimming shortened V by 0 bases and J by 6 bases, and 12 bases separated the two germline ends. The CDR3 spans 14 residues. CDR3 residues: CASSLGDSGKTQYF. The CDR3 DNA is TGTGCCAGCAGCTTGGGCGACAGCGGAAAGACCCAGTACTTC.

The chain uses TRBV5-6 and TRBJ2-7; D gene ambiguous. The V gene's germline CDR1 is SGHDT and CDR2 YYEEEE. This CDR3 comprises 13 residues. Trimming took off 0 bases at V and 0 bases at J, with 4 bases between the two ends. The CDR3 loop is CASSLVNSYEQYF. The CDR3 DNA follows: TGTGCCAGCAGCTTGGTCAACTCCTACGAGCAGTACTTC. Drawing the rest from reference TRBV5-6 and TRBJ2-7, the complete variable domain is DAGVTQSPTHLIKTRGQQVTLRCSPKSGHDTVSWYQQALGQGPQFIFQYYEEEERQRGNFPDRFSGHQFPNYSSELNVNALLLGDSALYLCASSLVNSYEQYFGPGTRLTVT.

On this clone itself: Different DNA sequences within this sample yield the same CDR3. As DNA, the CDR3 is TGCGCCAGCAGCCAAGATCGGGGGGGTGGCAACGAGCAGTACTTC. It encodes CASSQDRGGGNEQYF. V and J are TRBV4-3 and TRBJ2-7; 8 bases match TRBD2. The length of the CDR3 is 15 residues. With 0 bases clipped from V and 5 bases from J, the junction kept 6 bases outside the gene matches. The germline gives CDR1 LGHNA, CDR2 YSLEER.

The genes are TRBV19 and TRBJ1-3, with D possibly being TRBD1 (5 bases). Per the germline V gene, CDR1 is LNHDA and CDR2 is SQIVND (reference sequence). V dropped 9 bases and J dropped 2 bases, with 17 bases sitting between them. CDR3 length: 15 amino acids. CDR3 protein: CASHPEGYPGNTIYF. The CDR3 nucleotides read TGTGCCAGCCATCCGGAGGGGTACCCTGGAAACACCATATATTTT. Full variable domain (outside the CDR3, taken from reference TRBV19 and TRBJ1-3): DGGITQSPKYLFRKEGQNVTLSCEQNLNHDAMYWYRQDPGQGLRLIYYSQIVNDFQKGDIAEGYSVSREKKESFPLTVTSAQKNPTAFYLCASHPEGYPGNTIYFGEGSWLTVV.

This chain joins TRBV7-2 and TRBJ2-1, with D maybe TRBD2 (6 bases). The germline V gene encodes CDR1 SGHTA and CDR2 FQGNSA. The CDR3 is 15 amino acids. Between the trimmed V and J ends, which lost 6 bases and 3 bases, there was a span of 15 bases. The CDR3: CASRNRDLDYNEQFF. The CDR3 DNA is TGTGCCAGCAGAAACCGGGACTTAGACTACAATGAGCAGTTCTTC.

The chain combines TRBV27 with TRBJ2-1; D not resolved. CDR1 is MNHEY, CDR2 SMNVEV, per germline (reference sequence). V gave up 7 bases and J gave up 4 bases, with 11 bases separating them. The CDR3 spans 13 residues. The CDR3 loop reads CASTNYGYNEQFF. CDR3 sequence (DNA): TGTGCCAGCACCAATTATGGTTACAATGAGCAGTTCTTC.

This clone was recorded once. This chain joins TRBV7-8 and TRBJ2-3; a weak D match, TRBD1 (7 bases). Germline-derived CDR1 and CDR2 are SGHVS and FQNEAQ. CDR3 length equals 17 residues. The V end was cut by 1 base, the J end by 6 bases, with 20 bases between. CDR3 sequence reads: CASSLVQGGPTDDTQYF. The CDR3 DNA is TGTGCCAGCAGCTTAGTGCAGGGGGGCCCAACGGATGATACGCAGTATTTT.

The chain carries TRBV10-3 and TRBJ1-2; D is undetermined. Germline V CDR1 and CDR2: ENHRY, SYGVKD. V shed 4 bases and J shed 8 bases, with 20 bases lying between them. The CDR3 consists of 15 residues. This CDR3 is CAISGPTSSIWGYTF. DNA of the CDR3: TGTGCCATCAGTGGGCCAACAAGTTCCATATGGGGCTACACCTTC.

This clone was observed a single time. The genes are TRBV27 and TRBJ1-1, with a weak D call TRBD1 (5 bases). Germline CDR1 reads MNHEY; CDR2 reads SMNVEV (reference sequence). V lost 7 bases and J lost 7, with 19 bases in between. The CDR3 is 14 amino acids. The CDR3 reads CASTRTGALGEAFF. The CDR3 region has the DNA TGTGCCAGCACACGCACTGGGGCGTTGGGTGAAGCTTTCTTT.

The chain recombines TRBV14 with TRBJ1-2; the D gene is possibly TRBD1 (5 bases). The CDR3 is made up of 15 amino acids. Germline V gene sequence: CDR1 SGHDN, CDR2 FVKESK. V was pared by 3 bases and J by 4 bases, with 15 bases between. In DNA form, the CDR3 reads TGTGCCAGCAGCCATACAGGAAAGAGACCCTATGGCTACACCTTC. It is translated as CASSHTGKRPYGYTF.

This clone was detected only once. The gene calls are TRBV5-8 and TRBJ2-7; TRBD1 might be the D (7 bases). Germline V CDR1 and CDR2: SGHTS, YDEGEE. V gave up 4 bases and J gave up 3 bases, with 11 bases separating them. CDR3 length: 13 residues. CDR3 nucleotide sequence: TGTGCCAGCAGCCAGGGGGGCAGCTACGAGCAGTACTTC. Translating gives CASSQGGSYEQYF.